The TCR beta chain under discussion was sequenced for a study of shared T cell receptors in the human thymus. Using immunoSEQ multiplex PCR, the repertoire was profiled, and TCRdb retains in-frame clones only, with some absent. The data contain roughly 700,000 clones, around 89% of them seen just once; the ten biggest clones take up 0.01%. Trimming took 3 bases from V and 8 from J, leaving 14 bases between them. Germline V CDR1 and CDR2: MNHEY, SMNVEV (reference sequence). The CDR3 runs to 15 residues. This clone has a handful of counts. These sequences were also reported in another study, on human thymus T cells. This second study notes: Within thymic and blood repertoires, V and J gene usage appeared to be biased.

J is TRBJ1-6 and V is TRBV27, with D maybe TRBD1 (5 bases). Material for sequencing was thymocytes. The source of this sequence is a boy under three years old with a congenital heart defect. The CDR3 loop is CASSFRGTSDSPLHF. The DNA for the CDR3 is TGTGCCAGCAGTTTTCGGGGGACCTCAGATTCACCCCTCCACTTT.